The clone carrying this T cell receptor (beta chain) was recorded a few times. What it recognizes is unknown. V was cut by 7 bases and J by 1 base, with 13 bases left in between. The CDR3 runs to 13 residues. The germline V gene encodes CDR1 SQVTM and CDR2 ANQGSEA. The record originates from a study of T cell repertoires in cytomegalovirus infection. Study-level background: Public TCR beta signature analysis indicated the presence of both CMV infection and matching HLA type. Overall study results and limits: HLA-C-restricted CMV clonotypes gave the most frequent clonotype in two of eight donors. The cumulative frequency of public TCR beta families identified carriers of CMV plus the relevant HLA.

Via MiXCR, TCRdb re-called the reads, giving one row per CDR3 protein. The table lists more than 500,000 distinct CDR3 sequences, 16% of them singletons, with roughly a quarter in the top ten. Sequenced sample: CD8+ T cells from PBMCs. The sequence was obtained from a human donor in good health (CMV status not recorded). Some clones in this sample may be carry-over from other donors' samples. The rearrangement uses TRBV29-1 and TRBJ1-1; a possible D gene is TRBD1 (6 bases). CDR3 in amino acids: CSAGGTPNTEAFF. In DNA form, the CDR3 reads TGCAGCGCCGGAGGGACACCGAACACTGAAGCTTTCTTT.